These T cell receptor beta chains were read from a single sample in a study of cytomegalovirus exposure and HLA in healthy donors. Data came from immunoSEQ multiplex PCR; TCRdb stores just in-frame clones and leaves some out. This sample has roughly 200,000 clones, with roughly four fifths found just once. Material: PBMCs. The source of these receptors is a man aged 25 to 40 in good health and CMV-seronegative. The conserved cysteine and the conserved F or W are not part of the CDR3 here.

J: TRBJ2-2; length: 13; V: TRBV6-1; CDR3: ASSEAAVNTGELF
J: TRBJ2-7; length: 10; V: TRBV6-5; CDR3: ASRGQTEQQY
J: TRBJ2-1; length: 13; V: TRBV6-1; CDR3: ASVLAGGSYNEQF
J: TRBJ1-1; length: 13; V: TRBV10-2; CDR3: ASSEPPAGNTEAF
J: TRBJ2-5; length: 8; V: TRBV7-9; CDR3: ATKGQTQY
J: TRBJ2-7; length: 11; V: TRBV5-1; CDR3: ASSLETAYEQY
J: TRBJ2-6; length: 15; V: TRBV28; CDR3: AVMGQVPLGGANVLT
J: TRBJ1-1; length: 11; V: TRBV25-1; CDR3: ASSHKLNTEAF
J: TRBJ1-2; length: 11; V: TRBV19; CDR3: ASIGTGLYGYT
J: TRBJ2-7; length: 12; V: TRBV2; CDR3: ASSVAGPRYEQY
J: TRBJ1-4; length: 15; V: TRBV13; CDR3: ASSPGQGLSGNEKLF
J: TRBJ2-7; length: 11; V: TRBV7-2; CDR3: ASSSQVSYEQY
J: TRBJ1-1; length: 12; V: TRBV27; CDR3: ASSLTTPNTEAF
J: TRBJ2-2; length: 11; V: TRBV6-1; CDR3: ASDILNTGELF
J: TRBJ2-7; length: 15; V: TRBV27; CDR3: ASSPGLAGMKTYEQY
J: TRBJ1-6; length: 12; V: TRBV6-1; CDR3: ASGHRGQTSPLH